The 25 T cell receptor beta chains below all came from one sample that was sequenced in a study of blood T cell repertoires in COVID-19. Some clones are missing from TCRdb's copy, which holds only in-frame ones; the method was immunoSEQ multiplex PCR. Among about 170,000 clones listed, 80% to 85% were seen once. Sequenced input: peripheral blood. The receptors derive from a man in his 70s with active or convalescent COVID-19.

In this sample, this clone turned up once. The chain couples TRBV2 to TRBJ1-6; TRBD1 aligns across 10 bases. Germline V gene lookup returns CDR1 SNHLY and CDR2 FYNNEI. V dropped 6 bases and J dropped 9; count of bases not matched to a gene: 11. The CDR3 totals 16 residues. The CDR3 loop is CASSADGQGEASPLHF. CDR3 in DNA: TGTGCCAGCAGCGCCGACGGACAGGGGGAAGCTTCACCCCTCCACTTT.

The CDR3 bases are TGTGCCAGCTCACCAAAGAGACTAGCGGCCCAAGAGACCCAGTACTTC. It translates to CASSPKRLAAQETQYF. The V gene is TRBV18, the J gene TRBJ2-5; 9 bases align to TRBD2. Germline V gene sequence: CDR1 KGHSH, CDR2 LQKENI. J was trimmed by 1 base and V by 2 bases; bases with no gene match: 5. The CDR3 is made up of 16 amino acids.

The CDR3 sequence: CASSGTGGNQPQHF. The DNA for the CDR3 is TGTGCCAGCAGCGGCACAGGGGGCAATCAGCCCCAGCATTTT. V is TRBV28 and J is TRBJ1-5; 7 positions match TRBD1. There are 14 residues in the CDR3. J lost 2 bases, V lost 6 bases, and 4 bases had no gene match. Germline CDR1 reads MDHEN; CDR2 reads SYDVKM. The whole variable domain, filled in from reference TRBV28 and TRBJ1-5, reads DVKVTQSSRYLVKRTGEKVFLECVQDMDHENMFWYRQDPGLGLRLIYFSYDVKMKEKGDIPEGYSVSREKKERFSLILESASTNQTSMYLCASSGTGGNQPQHFGDGTRLSIL.

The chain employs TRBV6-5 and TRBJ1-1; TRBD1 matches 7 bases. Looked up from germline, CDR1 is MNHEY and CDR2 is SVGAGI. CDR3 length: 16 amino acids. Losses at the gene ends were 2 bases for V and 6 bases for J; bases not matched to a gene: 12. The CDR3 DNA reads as TGTGCCAGCAGTTACCGGGGACAGCAGCTATTCGCTGAAGCTTTCTTT. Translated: CASSYRGQQLFAEAFF.

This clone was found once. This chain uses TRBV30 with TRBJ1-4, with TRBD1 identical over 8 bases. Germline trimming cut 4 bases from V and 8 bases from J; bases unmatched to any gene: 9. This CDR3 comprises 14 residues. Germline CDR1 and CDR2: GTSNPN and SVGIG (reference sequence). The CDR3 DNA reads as TGTGCCTGGAATTTACAGGGGGTAGGGGAAAAACTGTTTTTT. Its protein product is CAWNLQGVGEKLFF.

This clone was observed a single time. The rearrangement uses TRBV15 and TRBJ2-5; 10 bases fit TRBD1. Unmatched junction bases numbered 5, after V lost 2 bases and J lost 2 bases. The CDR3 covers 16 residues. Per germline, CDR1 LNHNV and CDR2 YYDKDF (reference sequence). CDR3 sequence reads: CATSRPTGGGQETQYF. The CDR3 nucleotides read TGTGCCACCAGCAGACCGACAGGGGGCGGGCAAGAGACCCAGTACTTC.

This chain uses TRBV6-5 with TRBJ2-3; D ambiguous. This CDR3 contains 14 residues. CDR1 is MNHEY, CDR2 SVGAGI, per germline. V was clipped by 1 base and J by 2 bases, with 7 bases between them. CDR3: CASSYYSPTDTQYF. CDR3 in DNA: TGTGCCAGCAGTTACTATTCTCCCACAGATACGCAGTATTTT.

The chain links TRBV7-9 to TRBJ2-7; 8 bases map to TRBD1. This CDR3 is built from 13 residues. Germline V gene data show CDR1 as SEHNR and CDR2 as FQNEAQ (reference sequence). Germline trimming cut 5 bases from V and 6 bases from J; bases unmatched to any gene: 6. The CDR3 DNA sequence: TGTGCCAGCAGCCCCAACAGGGGGATCGAGCAGTACTTC. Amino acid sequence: CASSPNRGIEQYF.

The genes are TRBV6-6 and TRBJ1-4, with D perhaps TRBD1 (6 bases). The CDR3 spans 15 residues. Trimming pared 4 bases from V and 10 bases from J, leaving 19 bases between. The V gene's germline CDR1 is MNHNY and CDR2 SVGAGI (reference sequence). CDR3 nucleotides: TGTGCCAGCAGTTCTCCAGACAGGTTAAAGGGAAAACTGTTTTTT. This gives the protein CASSSPDRLKGKLFF.

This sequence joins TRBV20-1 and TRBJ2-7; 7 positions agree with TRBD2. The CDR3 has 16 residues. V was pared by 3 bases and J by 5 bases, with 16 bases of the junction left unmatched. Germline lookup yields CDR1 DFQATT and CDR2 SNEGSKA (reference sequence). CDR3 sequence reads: CSASPSVSGVENEQYF. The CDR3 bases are TGCAGTGCTAGTCCCTCGGTAAGCGGGGTAGAGAACGAGCAGTACTTC.

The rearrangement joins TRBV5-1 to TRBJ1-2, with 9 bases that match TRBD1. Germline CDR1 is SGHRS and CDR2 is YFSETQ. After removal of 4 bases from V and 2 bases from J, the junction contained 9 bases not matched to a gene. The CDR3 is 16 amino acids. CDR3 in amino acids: CASSGWTGVVNYGYTF. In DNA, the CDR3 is TGCGCCAGCAGCGGCTGGACAGGGGTGGTGAACTATGGCTACACCTTC. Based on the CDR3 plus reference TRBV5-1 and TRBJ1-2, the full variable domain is KAGVTQTPRYLIKTRGQQVTLSCSPISGHRSVSWYQQTPGQGLQFLFEYFSETQRNKGNFPGRFSGRQFSNSRSEMNVSTLELGDSALYLCASSGWTGVVNYGYTFGSGTRLTVV.

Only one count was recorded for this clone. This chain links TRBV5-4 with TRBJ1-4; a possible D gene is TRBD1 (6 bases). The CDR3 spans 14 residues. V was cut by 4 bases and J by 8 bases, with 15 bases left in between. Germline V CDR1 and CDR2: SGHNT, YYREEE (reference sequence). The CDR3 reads CASSAPGGTEKLFF. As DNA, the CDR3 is TGTGCCAGCAGCGCCCCCGGGGGGACAGAAAAACTGTTTTTT. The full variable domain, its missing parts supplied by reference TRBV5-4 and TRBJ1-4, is ETGVTQSPTHLIKTRGQQVTLRCSSQSGHNTVSWYQQALGQGPQFIFQYYREEENGRGNFPPRFSGLQFPNYSSELNVNALELDDSALYLCASSAPGGTEKLFFGSGTQLSVL.

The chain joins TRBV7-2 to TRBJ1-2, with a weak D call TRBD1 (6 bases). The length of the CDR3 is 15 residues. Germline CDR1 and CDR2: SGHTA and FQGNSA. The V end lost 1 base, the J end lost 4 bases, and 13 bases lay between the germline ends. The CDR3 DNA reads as TGTGCCAGCAGCTTAGAAGGGACATTCCCCTATGGCTACACCTTC. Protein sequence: CASSLEGTFPYGYTF.

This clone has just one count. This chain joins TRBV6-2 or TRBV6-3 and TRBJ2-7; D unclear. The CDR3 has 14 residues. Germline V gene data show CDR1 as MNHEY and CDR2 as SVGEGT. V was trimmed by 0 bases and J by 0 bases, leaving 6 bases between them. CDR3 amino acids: CASSYSGPSYEQYF. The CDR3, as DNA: TGTGCCAGCAGTTACTCCGGTCCCTCCTACGAGCAGTACTTC.

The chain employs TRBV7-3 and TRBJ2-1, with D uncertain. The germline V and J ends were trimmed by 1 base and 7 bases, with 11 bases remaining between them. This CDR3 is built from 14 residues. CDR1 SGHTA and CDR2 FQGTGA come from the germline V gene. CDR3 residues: CASSLMGEANEQFF. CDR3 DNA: TGTGCCAGCAGCTTAATGGGTGAGGCTAATGAGCAGTTCTTC. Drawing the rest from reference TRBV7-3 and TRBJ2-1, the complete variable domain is GAGVSQTPSNKVTEKGKYVELRCDPISGHTALYWYRQSLGQGPEFLIYFQGTGAADDSGLPNDRFFAVRPEGSVSTLKIQRTERGDSAVYLCASSLMGEANEQFFGPGTRLTVL.

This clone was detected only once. This CDR3 reads CASGQGGEKLFF. CDR3 nucleotide sequence: TGTGCCAGCGGACAGGGTGGTGAAAAACTGTTTTTT. The chain joins TRBV2 to TRBJ1-4; 8 bases match TRBD1. The germline V gene encodes CDR1 SNHLY and CDR2 FYNNEI. This CDR3 spans 12 amino acids. Trimming cost V 8 bases and J 7 bases; bases outside gene matches: 3. The variable domain in full, with the rest retrieved from reference TRBV2 and TRBJ1-4, is EPEVTQTPSHQVTQMGQEVILRCVPISNHLYFYWYRQILGQKVEFLVSFYNNEISEKSEIFDDQFSVERPDGSNFTLKIRSTKLEDSAMYFCASGQGGEKLFFGSGTQLSVL.

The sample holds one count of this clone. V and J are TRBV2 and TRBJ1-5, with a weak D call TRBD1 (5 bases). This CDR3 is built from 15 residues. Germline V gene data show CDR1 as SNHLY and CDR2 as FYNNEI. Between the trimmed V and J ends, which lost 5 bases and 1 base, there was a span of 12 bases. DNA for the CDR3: TGTGCCAGCAGTCCAGACTGGGGCAGCAATCAGCCCCAGCATTTT. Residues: CASSPDWGSNQPQHF.

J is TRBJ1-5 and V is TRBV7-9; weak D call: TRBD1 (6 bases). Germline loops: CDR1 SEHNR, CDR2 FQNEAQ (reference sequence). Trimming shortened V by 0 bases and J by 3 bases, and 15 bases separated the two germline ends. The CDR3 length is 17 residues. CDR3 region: CASSLAGHREDNQPQHF. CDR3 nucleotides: TGTGCCAGCAGCTTAGCGGGCCACAGGGAAGACAATCAGCCCCAGCATTTT.

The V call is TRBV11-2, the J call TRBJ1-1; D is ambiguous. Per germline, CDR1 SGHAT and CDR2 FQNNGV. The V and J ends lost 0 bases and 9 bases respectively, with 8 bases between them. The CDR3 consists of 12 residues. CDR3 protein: CASSLENNQAFF. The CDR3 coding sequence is TGTGCCAGCAGCTTAGAGAACAACCAAGCTTTCTTT.

The CDR3 loop reads CASSPTRGRSAYNEQFF. The CDR3 DNA follows: TGCGCCAGCAGTCCAACCAGGGGGAGGTCTGCCTACAATGAGCAGTTCTTC. The chain uses TRBV4-1 and TRBJ2-1; D is possibly TRBD1 (7 bases). The length of the CDR3 is 17 residues. V was clipped by 6 bases and J by 2 bases, with 20 bases between them. The germline V gene encodes CDR1 MGHRA and CDR2 YSYEKL.

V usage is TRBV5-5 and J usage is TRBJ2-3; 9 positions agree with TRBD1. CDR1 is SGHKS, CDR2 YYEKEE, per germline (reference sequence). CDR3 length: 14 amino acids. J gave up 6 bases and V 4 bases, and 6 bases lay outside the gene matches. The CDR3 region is CASSPGQGRDTQYF. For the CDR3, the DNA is TGTGCCAGCAGCCCGGGACAGGGCCGGGATACGCAGTATTTT.

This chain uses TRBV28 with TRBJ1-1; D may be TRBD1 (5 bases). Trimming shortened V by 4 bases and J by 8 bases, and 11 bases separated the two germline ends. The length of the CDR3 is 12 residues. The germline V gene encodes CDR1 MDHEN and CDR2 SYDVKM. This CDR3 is CASSSFRVEAFF. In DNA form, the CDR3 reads TGTGCCAGCAGTTCCTTCAGGGTGGAAGCTTTCTTT.

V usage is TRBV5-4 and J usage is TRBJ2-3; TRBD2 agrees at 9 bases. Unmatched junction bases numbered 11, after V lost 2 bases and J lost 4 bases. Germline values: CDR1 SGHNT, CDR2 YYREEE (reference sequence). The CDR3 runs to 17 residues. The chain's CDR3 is CASSLGGRADFSDTQYF. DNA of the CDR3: TGTGCCAGCAGCTTAGGCGGGAGGGCCGACTTTTCAGATACGCAGTATTTT.

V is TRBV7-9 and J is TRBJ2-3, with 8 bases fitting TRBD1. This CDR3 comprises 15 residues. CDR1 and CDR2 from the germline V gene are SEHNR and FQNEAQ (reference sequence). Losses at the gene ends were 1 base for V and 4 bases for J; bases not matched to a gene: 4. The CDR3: CASSLGTGRADTQYF. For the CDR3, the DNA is TGTGCCAGCAGCTTAGGGACAGGGAGAGCAGATACGCAGTATTTT.

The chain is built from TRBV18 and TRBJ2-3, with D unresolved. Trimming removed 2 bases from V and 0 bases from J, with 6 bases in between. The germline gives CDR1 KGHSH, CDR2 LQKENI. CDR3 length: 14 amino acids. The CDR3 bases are TGTGCCAGCTCACCAACTTCTAGCACAGATACGCAGTATTTT. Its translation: CASSPTSSTDTQYF.